This T cell receptor (beta chain) was identified during a study of T cells in tumors after PD-1 blockade. The table came from immunoSEQ multiplex PCR; TCRdb's copy has only in-frame clones and leaves some out. Of about 14,000 clones listed, roughly 85% are singletons. This clone is deemed medium-sized (0.01 to 0.1%). The CDR3 contains 12 residues. The germline CDR1 and CDR2 sequences are LNHDA and SQIVND (reference sequence). V lost 5 bases to trimming and J lost 4 bases, with 6 bases between them. The material was PBMCs, obtained after anti-PD-1 treatment. This receptor was identified in a human donor with basal cell carcinoma. The chain is built from TRBV19 and TRBJ1-5, with D perhaps TRBD1 (5 bases). The CDR3 protein is CASSAGNQPQHF. As DNA, the CDR3 is TGTGCCAGTAGTGCAGGGAATCAGCCCCAGCATTTT.